This T cell receptor (beta chain) was obtained from a study of T cell repertoires in cytomegalovirus infection. Looking at the study overall: Peptides in the study included HLA-C-restricted and HLA-B-restricted CMV epitopes. In public TCR beta signatures, there were indications of both CMV infection and matching HLA type. Study-level results: HLA-C-restricted CMV clonotypes gave the most frequent clonotype in two of eight donors. The cumulative frequency of public TCR beta families identified carriers of CMV plus the relevant HLA.

As regards this clonotype: What it binds is unknown.

Each CDR3 protein is one row after TCRdb ran MiXCR on the reads. In the table there are about 900,000 distinct CDR3 sequences, roughly 31% of which are singletons. Per germline, CDR1 ENHRY and CDR2 SYGVKD. The V and J ends lost 2 bases and 4 bases respectively, with 12 bases between them. The CDR3 spans 14 residues. The sequence was collected from a human donor in good health (CMV status not recorded). Some clones in this sample may be carry-over from other donors' samples. The sample in question was cultured CD8+ T cells from PBMCs, obtained from culture after CMV antigen stimulation. This chain connects TRBV10-3 to TRBJ2-7, with D perhaps TRBD2 (6 bases). CDR3 nucleotide sequence: TGTGCCATCAGTGAGGCGCCAGGAGGGTACGAGCAGTACGTC. Its translation is CAISEAPGGYEQYV.